These 9 T cell receptor beta chains originate from one sample sequenced in a study of cytomegalovirus exposure and HLA in healthy donors. The PCR employed 60 Vbeta primers together with 13 Jbeta primers. TCRdb's copy holds only in-frame clones and misses some; the assay was immunoSEQ multiplex PCR. The sample has approximately 150,000 clones, 84% seen once; the top ten hold roughly 5.2%. The sequencing sample was made of PBMCs. The receptors come from a man between 18 and 35 years old in good health and CMV-seronegative.

The V and J genes are TRBV4-2 and TRBJ1-5; D is unresolved. This CDR3 comprises 14 residues. CDR1 and CDR2 from the germline V gene are LGHNA and YNFKEQ. V lost 0 bases, J lost 4 bases, and 7 bases lay in between. The CDR3 coding sequence is TGTGCCAGCAGCCAAGAGAGAGGTAATCAGCCCCAGCATTTT. Translation gives CASSQERGNQPQHF.

The CDR3: CASGPWGLSGNTIYF. As DNA, the CDR3 is TGTGCCAGTGGACCATGGGGACTCTCTGGAAACACCATATATTTT. The V gene is TRBV19, the J gene TRBJ1-3; possible D gene TRBD1, 5 bases. Trimming removed 8 bases at V and 0 bases at J, with 14 bases between. The CDR3 contains 15 residues. CDR1 and CDR2 (germline): LNHDA, SQIVND (reference sequence).

J is TRBJ2-5 and V is TRBV2, with TRBD2 matching 10 bases. The CDR3 covers 15 residues. The V gene's germline CDR1 is SNHLY and CDR2 FYNNEI. V was pared by 4 bases and J by 6 bases, with 8 bases of the junction left unmatched. CDR3 residues: CASSVLLAGEKTQYF. The CDR3, as DNA: TGTGCCAGCAGTGTCCTCCTAGCGGGAGAGAAGACCCAGTACTTC.

The chain is built from TRBV7-2 and TRBJ1-3, with a tentative D call TRBD1 (6 bases). Germline CDR1 SGHTA, CDR2 FQGNSA. The CDR3 length is 16 residues. Trimming shortened V by 5 bases and J by 0 bases, and 14 bases separated the two germline ends. CDR3: CASSPIQGFSGNTIYF. The CDR3 nucleotides are TGTGCCAGCAGCCCCATACAGGGCTTCTCTGGAAACACCATATATTTT.

The J gene is TRBJ1-5, the V gene TRBV2, with a weak D call TRBD1 (5 bases). The CDR3 has 17 residues. Germline assignment: CDR1 SNHLY and CDR2 FYNNEI. The V end lost 6 bases, the J end lost 3 bases, and 21 bases lay between the germline ends. This CDR3 is CASSAILGGRDNQPQHF. CDR3 DNA: TGTGCCAGCAGCGCGATTCTGGGGGGTAGGGACAATCAGCCCCAGCATTTT.

The chain employs TRBV15 and TRBJ1-2; D gene ambiguous. Trimming took 0 bases from V and 4 from J, leaving 18 bases between them. The V gene's germline CDR1 is LNHNV and CDR2 YYDKDF (reference sequence). This CDR3 region has 17 residues. In nucleotides, the CDR3 is TGTGCCACCAGCAGAGATAACAATATTCACAGCCGCTATGGCTACACCTTC. This sequence encodes CATSRDNNIHSRYGYTF.

The gene calls are TRBV28 and TRBJ2-7; 9 positions agree with TRBD2. This CDR3 spans 13 amino acids. Germline values: CDR1 MDHEN, CDR2 SYDVKM. Trimming at V came to 10 bases and at J to 4 bases, leaving 8 bases not matched to a gene. CDR3 in amino acids: CATHLTSGYEQYF. CDR3 sequence (DNA): TGTGCCACCCACCTGACTAGCGGATACGAGCAGTACTTC.

The J gene is TRBJ2-5, the V gene TRBV27; tentative D call: TRBD2 (7 bases). V lost 5 bases, J lost 4 bases, and 20 bases lay in between. This CDR3 has 16 residues. Germline V lookup: CDR1 MNHEY, CDR2 SMNVEV (reference sequence). CDR3 loop: CASSPRTRGGGETQYF. CDR3 DNA sequence: TGTGCCAGCAGTCCTCGGACTAGAGGGGGGGGAGAGACCCAGTACTTC.

The chain is built from TRBV27 and TRBJ2-2; TRBD1 might be the D (5 bases). There are 13 residues in the CDR3. Trimming took off 5 bases at V and 3 bases at J, with 7 bases between the two ends. CDR1 and CDR2 from the germline V gene are MNHEY and SMNVEV (reference sequence). CDR3: CASSDRYTGELFF. The CDR3 DNA reads as TGTGCCAGCAGTGACAGATACACCGGGGAGCTGTTTTTT.